This entry lists 5 T cell receptor beta chains sequenced from one sample in a study of T cell repertoires in ileal Crohn's disease. TCRdb's table, derived via immunoSEQ multiplex PCR, lists solely in-frame clones and lacks some. Here the sample spans 6,500 to 9,000 clones, around three quarters being singletons. Source material: ileal tissue. Every receptor here comes from an adult with Crohn's disease.

The chain couples TRBV7-9 to TRBJ2-3, with TRBD2 identical over 8 bases. V lost 2 bases, J lost 2 bases, and 9 bases stayed unmatched. Germline CDR1 is SEHNR and CDR2 is FQNEAQ (reference sequence). The CDR3 runs to 17 residues. The CDR3 DNA follows: TGTGCCAGCAGCTTATCTCCGACTAGCGAGCTCACAGATACGCAGTATTTT. The encoded protein is CASSLSPTSELTDTQYF.

CDR3 nucleotides: TGTGCCACCGGAGAGTCAAAATACTCCTACGAGCAGTACTTC. Amino acid sequence: CATGESKYSYEQYF. This chain uses TRBV4-2 with TRBJ2-7; D gene uncertain. Germline V lookup: CDR1 LGHNA, CDR2 YNFKEQ. Trimming cost V 10 bases and J 0 bases, with 16 bases left between them. The CDR3 is 14 residues long.

V usage is TRBV11-3 and J usage is TRBJ2-5; 9 bases match TRBD2. With V trimmed by 1 base and J by 0 bases, 6 bases remained unmatched. The length of the CDR3 is 17 residues. Per germline, CDR1 SGHNT and CDR2 YENEEA. Here the CDR3 DNA reads TGTGCCAGCAGCTTAGGCCAGCGGGGGGCGGACCAAGAGACCCAGTACTTC. Amino acid sequence: CASSLGQRGADQETQYF.

This chain uses TRBV5-4 with TRBJ2-1; TRBD2 matches at 11 bases. This CDR3 is built from 16 residues. J was trimmed by 7 bases and V by 0 bases; bases with no gene match: 6. Germline V gives CDR1 SGHNT, CDR2 YYREEE (reference sequence). The chain's CDR3 is CASSLGRLAGFNEQFF. As DNA, the CDR3 is TGTGCCAGCAGCTTGGGGAGACTAGCGGGGTTTAATGAGCAGTTCTTC.

The chain couples TRBV6-4 to TRBJ1-1; D uncertain. Deletions cut 6 bases from V and 5 bases from J, with 19 bases between. Per the germline V gene, CDR1 is MRHNA and CDR2 is SNTAGT. CDR3 length: 15 amino acids. The CDR3 region is CASSPWPGLGTEAFF. The CDR3 coding sequence is TGTGCCAGCAGCCCATGGCCGGGATTGGGGACTGAAGCTTTCTTT.